This T cell receptor (beta chain) was sequenced in a study of T cells in localized non-small cell lung cancer. General study results and limits: Of the tissues analyzed, uninvolved adjacent lung showed maximal T cell clonality, greater than tumor. When the top 100 tumor clones were examined, a median about 60 of them also appeared in the adjacent lung, which was paired and uninvolved. Among blood samples, higher T cell density accompanied longer overall survival. The study sequenced only one region of the tumor. As a result, intratumor heterogeneity could not be excluded and remains possible.

Produced via immunoSEQ multiplex PCR; TCRdb's table is partial and in-frame only. The repertoire consists of roughly 77,000 clones, with 88% occurring once and the leading ten covering 20% to 25%. On this clone itself: Its target is not known.

Germline loops: CDR1 SGHTS, CDR2 YDEGEE. V lost 2 bases and J lost 2, with 11 bases in between. The CDR3 runs to 15 residues. The chain couples TRBV5-8 to TRBJ1-5; tentative D call: TRBD1 (5 bases). This sample comprised peripheral blood, obtained before any cancer treatment. The sequence was obtained from a woman aged 40-69 years with stage I squamous cell lung carcinoma. CDR3 sequence: CASSLSGDRNQPQHF. CDR3 bases: TGTGCCAGCAGCTTAAGCGGGGACCGCAATCAGCCCCAGCATTTT. Based on the CDR3 plus reference TRBV5-8 and TRBJ1-5, the full variable domain is EAGVTQSPTHLIKTRGQQATLRCSPISGHTSVYWYQQALGLGLQFLLWYDEGEERNRGNFPPRFSGRQFPNYSSELNVNALELEDSALYLCASSLSGDRNQPQHFGDGTRLSIL.